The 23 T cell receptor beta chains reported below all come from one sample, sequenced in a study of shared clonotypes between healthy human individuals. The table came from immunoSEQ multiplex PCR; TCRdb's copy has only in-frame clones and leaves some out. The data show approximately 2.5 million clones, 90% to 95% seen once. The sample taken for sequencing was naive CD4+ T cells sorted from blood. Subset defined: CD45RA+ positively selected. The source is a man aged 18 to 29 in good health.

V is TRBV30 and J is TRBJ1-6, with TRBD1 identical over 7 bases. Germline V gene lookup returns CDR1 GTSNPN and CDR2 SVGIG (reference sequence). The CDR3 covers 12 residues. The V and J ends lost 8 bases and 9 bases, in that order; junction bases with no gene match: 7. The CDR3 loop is CAQGTVSSPLHF. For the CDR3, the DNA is TGTGCCCAAGGGACAGTCAGTTCACCCCTCCACTTT.

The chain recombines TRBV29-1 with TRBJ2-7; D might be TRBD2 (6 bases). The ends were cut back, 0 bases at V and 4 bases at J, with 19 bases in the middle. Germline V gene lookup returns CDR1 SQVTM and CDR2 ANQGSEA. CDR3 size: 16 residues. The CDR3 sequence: CSVEEGGGMGVYEQYF. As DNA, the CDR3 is TGCAGCGTTGAAGAGGGCGGCGGGATGGGCGTTTACGAGCAGTACTTC.

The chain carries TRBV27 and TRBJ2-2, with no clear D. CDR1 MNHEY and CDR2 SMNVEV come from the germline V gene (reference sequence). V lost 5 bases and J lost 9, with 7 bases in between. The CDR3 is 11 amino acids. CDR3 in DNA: TGTGCCAGCAGTCCCCCACGGGAGCTGTTTTTT. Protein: CASSPPRELFF.

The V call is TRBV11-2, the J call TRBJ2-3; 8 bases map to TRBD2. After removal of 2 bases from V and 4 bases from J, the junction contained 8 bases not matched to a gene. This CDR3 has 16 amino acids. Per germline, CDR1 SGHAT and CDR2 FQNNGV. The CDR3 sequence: CASSLRRGGRADTQYF. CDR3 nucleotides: TGTGCCAGCAGCTTACGACGGGGGGGCCGAGCAGATACGCAGTATTTT.

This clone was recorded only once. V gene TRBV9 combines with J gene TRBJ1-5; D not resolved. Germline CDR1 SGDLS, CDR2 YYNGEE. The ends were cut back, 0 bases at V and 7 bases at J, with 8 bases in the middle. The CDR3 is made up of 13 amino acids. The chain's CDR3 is CASSVATSQPQHF. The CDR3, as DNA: TGTGCCAGCAGCGTAGCTACCAGCCAGCCCCAGCATTTT. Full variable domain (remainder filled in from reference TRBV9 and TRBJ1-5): DSGVTQTPKHLITATGQRVTLRCSPRSGDLSVYWYQQSLDQGLQFLIQYYNGEERAKGNILERFSAQQFPDLHSELNLSSLELGDSALYFCASSVATSQPQHFGDGTRLSIL.

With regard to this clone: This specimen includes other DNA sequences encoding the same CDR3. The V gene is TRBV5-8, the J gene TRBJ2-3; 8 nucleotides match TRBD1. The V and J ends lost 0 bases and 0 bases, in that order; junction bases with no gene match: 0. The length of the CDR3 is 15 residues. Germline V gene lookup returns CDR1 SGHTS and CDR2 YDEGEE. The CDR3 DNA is TGTGCCAGCAGCTTGGGACAGGGGAGCACAGATACGCAGTATTTT. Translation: CASSLGQGSTDTQYF. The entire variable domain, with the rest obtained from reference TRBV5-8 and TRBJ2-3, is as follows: EAGVTQSPTHLIKTRGQQATLRCSPISGHTSVYWYQQALGLGLQFLLWYDEGEERNRGNFPPRFSGRQFPNYSSELNVNALELEDSALYLCASSLGQGSTDTQYFGPGTRLTVL.

CDR3 DNA: TGTGCCACCAGCAGAGATTGGGGACAGGGGAACAATGAGCAGTTCTTC. This sequence encodes CATSRDWGQGNNEQFF. The chain recombines TRBV15 with TRBJ2-1, with TRBD1 matching over 10 bases. The CDR3 has 16 amino acids. V gave up 0 bases and J gave up 5 bases; unmatched junction bases: 4. Germline assignment: CDR1 LNHNV and CDR2 YYDKDF (reference sequence).

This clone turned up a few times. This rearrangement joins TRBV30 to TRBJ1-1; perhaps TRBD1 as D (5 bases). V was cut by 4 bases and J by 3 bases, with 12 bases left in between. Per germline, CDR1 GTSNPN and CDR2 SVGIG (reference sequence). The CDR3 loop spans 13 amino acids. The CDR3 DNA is TGTGCCTGGAATTGGCAGGGTGACACTGAAGCTTTCTTT. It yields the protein CAWNWQGDTEAFF.

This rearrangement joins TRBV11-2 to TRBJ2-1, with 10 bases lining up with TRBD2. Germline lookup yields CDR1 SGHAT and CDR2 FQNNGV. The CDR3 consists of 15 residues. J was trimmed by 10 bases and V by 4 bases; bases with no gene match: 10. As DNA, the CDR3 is TGTGCCAGCAGCTCCAGTCCCGGACTAGCGGCAGAGCAGTTCTTC. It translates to CASSSSPGLAAEQFF. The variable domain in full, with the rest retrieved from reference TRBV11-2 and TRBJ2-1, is EAGVAQSPRYKIIEKRQSVAFWCNPISGHATLYWYQQILGQGPKLLIQFQNNGVVDDSQLPKDRFSAERLKGVDSTLKIQPAKLEDSAVYLCASSSSPGLAAEQFFGPGTRLTVL.

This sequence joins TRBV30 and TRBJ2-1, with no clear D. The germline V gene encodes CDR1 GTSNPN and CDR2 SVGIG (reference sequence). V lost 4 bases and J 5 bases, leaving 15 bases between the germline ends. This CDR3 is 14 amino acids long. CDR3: CAWMKSSNHNEQFF. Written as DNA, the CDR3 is TGTGCCTGGATGAAGTCCTCAAACCACAATGAGCAGTTCTTC. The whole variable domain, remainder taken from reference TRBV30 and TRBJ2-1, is SQTIHQWPATLVQPVGSPLSLECTVEGTSNPNLYWYRQAAGRGLQLLFYSVGIGQISSEVPQNLSASRPQDRQFILSSKKLLLSDSGFYLCAWMKSSNHNEQFFGPGTRLTVL.

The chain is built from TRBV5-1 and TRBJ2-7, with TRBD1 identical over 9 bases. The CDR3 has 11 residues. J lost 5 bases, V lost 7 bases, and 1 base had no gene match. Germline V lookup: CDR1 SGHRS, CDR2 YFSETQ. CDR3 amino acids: CASRDRDEQYF. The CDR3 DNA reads TGCGCCAGCCGGGACAGGGACGAGCAGTACTTC.

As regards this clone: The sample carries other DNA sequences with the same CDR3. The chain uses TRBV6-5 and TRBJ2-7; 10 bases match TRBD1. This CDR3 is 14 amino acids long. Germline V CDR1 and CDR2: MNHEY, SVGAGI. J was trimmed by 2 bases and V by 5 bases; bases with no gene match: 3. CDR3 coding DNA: TGTGCCAGCAGTGCCGGACAGGGGGCCTACGAGCAGTACTTC. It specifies CASSAGQGAYEQYF.

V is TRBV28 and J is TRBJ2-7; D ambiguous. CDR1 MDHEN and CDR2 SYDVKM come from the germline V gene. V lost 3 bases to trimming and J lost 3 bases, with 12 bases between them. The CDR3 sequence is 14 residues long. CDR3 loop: CASSFDPSGYEQYF. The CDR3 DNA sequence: TGTGCCAGCAGTTTTGATCCTTCCGGCTACGAGCAGTACTTC. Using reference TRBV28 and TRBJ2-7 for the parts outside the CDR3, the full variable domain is DVKVTQSSRYLVKRTGEKVFLECVQDMDHENMFWYRQDPGLGLRLIYFSYDVKMKEKGDIPEGYSVSREKKERFSLILESASTNQTSMYLCASSFDPSGYEQYFGPGTRLTVT.

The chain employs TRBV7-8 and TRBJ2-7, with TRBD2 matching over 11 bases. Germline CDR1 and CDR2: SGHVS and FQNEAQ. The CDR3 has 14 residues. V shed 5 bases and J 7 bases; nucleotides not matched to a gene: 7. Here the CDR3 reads CASSLRGLAVEQYF. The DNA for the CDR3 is TGTGCCAGCAGCCTCAGGGGACTAGCGGTTGAGCAGTACTTC.

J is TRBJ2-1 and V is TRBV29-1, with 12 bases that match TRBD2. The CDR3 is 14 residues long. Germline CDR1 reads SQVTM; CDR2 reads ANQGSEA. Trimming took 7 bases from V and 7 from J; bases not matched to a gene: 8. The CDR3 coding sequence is TGCAGCGCTTCGACTAGCGGGAGAAAGAATGAGCAGTTCTTC. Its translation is CSASTSGRKNEQFF.

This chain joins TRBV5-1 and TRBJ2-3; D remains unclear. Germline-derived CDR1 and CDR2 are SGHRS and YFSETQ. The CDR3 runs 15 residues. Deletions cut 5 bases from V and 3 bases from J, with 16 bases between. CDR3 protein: CASRAAPLQTDTQYF. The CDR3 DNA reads TGCGCCAGCAGGGCAGCGCCACTACAAACAGATACGCAGTATTTT. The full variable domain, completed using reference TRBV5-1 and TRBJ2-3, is KAGVTQTPRYLIKTRGQQVTLSCSPISGHRSVSWYQQTPGQGLQFLFEYFSETQRNKGNFPGRFSGRQFSNSRSEMNVSTLELGDSALYLCASRAAPLQTDTQYFGPGTRLTVL.

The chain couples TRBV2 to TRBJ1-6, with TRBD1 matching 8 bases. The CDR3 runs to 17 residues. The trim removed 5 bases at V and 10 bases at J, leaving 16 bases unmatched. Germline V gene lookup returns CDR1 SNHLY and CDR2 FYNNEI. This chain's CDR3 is CASSRNRGDSSGSPLHF. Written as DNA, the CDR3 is TGTGCCAGCAGTCGGAACAGGGGGGACTCCTCAGGGTCACCCCTCCACTTT.

CDR3 protein: CASSPPGYNEQFF. Here the CDR3 DNA reads TGTGCCAGCAGCCCGCCGGGCTACAATGAGCAGTTCTTC. This chain uses TRBV5-4 with TRBJ2-1; D is undetermined. CDR3 length: 13 residues. Germline CDR1 is SGHNT and CDR2 is YYREEE (reference sequence). Trimming took 4 bases from V and 3 from J, leaving 8 bases between them.

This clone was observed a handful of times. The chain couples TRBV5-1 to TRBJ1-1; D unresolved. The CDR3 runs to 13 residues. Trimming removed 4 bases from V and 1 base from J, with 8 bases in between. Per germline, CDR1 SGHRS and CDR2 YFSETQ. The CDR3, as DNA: TGCGCCAGCAGCATCGTCCAGAACACTGAAGCTTTCTTT. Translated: CASSIVQNTEAFF.

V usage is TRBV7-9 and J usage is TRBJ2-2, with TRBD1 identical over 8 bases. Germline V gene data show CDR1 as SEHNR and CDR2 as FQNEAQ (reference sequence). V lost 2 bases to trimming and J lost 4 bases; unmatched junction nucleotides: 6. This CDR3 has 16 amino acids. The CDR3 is CASSLLTGASTGELFF. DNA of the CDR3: TGTGCCAGCAGCTTACTGACAGGGGCCTCCACCGGGGAGCTGTTTTTT.

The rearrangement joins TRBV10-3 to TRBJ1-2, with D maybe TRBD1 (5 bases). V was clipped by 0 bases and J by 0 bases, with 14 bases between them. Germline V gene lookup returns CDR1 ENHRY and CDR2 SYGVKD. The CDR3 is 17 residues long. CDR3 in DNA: TGTGCCATCAGTGAGTCCCGGGGGATCCCGACTAACTATGGCTACACCTTC. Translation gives CAISESRGIPTNYGYTF.

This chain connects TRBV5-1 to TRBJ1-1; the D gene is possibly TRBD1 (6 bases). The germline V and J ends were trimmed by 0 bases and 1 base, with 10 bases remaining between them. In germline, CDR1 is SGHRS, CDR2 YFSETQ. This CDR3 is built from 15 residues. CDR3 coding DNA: TGCGCCAGCAGCTTGGGGGACATTACGAACACTGAAGCTTTCTTT. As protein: CASSLGDITNTEAFF.

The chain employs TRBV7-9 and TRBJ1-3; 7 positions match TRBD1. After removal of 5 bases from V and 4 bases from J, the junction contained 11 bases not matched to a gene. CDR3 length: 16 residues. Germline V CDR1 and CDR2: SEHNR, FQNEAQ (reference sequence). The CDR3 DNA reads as TGTGCCAGCAGCCAACAGGGGACGATGGGAGGAAACACCATATATTTT. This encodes CASSQQGTMGGNTIYF. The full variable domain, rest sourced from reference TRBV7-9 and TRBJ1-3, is DTGVSQNPRHKITKRGQNVTFRCDPISEHNRLYWYRQTLGQGPEFLTYFQNEAQLEKSRLLSDRFSAERPKGSFSTLEIQRTEQGDSAMYLCASSQQGTMGGNTIYFGEGSWLTVV.